The rows below give T cell receptor beta chains drawn from one sample of a study of OX40 agonist ivuxolimab in advanced cancers. TCRdb keeps only in-frame clones here, not all; method: immunoSEQ multiplex PCR. The sample yields tens of thousands of clones, roughly 80% seen once. Sequencing was performed on CD4+ or CD8+ T cells sorted from blood, taken in a trial of the OX40 agonist ivuxolimab. These receptors were collected from an adult with an advanced solid tumor such as melanoma, head and neck, liver or kidney cancer. The CDR3 runs from the conserved cysteine through the conserved F or W. The order of the fields is J gene, V gene, D gene, clone size, CDR3 DNA, CDR3 protein. D genes are given only for firm matches. The size of a clone is reported for some rows only, either as once, few or many, or as a class for expanded clones.

j_call: TRBJ2-2
v_call: TRBV9
d_call: NA
clone_size: NA
cdr3_nt: TGTGCCAGCAGCGCGATGACCATAAACACCGGGGAGCTGTTTTTT
cdr3_aa: CASSAMTINTGELFF

j_call: TRBJ1-4
v_call: TRBV20-1
d_call: NA
clone_size: NA
cdr3_nt: TGCAGTGCTAGAAAAGAAAAACTGTTTTTT
cdr3_aa: CSARKEKLFF

j_call: TRBJ1-6
v_call: TRBV7-9
d_call: NA
clone_size: NA
cdr3_nt: TGTGCCAGCAGATCTATCGGGTTGGGGTCACCCCTCCACTTT
cdr3_aa: CASRSIGLGSPLHF

j_call: TRBJ1-1
v_call: TRBV10-3
d_call: NA
clone_size: NA
cdr3_nt: TGTGCCATCAGTGAGCTAAAACTGAACACTGAAGCTTTCTTT
cdr3_aa: CAISELKLNTEAFF

j_call: TRBJ1-1
v_call: TRBV27
d_call: TRBD1
clone_size: NA
cdr3_nt: TGTGCCAGCAGTTTTCGGACAGGGGGCGCGACTGAAGCTTTCTTT
cdr3_aa: CASSFRTGGATEAFF

j_call: TRBJ1-1
v_call: TRBV11-3
d_call: TRBD1
clone_size: NA
cdr3_nt: TGTGCCAGCAGCAAGACAGGGGAAGCTTTCTTT
cdr3_aa: CASSKTGEAFF

j_call: TRBJ2-1
v_call: TRBV5-4
d_call: TRBD2
clone_size: NA
cdr3_nt: TGTGCCAGCAGCCCGGGACTAGCGGGGCAGGGGCAGTTCTTC
cdr3_aa: CASSPGLAGQGQFF

j_call: TRBJ2-3
v_call: TRBV5-1
d_call: TRBD2
clone_size: NA
cdr3_nt: TGCGCCAGCAGGCCCGACGAGGGACTACAGTATTTT
cdr3_aa: CASRPDEGLQYF

j_call: TRBJ2-7
v_call: TRBV11-2
d_call: NA
clone_size: NA
cdr3_nt: TGTGCCAGCAGCTTAGAGGGACGGAGAGGATACGAGCAGTACTTC
cdr3_aa: CASSLEGRRGYEQYF

j_call: TRBJ1-5
v_call: TRBV2
d_call: NA
clone_size: few
cdr3_nt: TGTGCCAGCAGTAGGGCTATGAATCAGCCCCAGCATTTT
cdr3_aa: CASSRAMNQPQHF

j_call: TRBJ2-5
v_call: TRBV28
d_call: TRBD1
clone_size: NA
cdr3_nt: TGTGCCAGCAGTTTATACGAGCCCAGGGGGGAGACCCAGTACTTC
cdr3_aa: CASSLYEPRGETQYF

j_call: TRBJ1-2
v_call: TRBV4-2
d_call: TRBD1
clone_size: few
cdr3_nt: TGTGCCAGCAGCCAAGGGGACAGGGGGAACTATGGCTACACCTTC
cdr3_aa: CASSQGDRGNYGYTF

j_call: TRBJ1-2
v_call: TRBV11-3
d_call: NA
clone_size: few
cdr3_nt: TGTGCCAGCAGCTTAGACACCCCTGGGGGAACCTATGGCTACACCTTC
cdr3_aa: CASSLDTPGGTYGYTF

j_call: TRBJ1-5
v_call: TRBV19
d_call: NA
clone_size: few
cdr3_nt: TGTGCCAGTAATATTCATAGCAATCAGCCCCAGCATTTT
cdr3_aa: CASNIHSNQPQHF

j_call: TRBJ1-1
v_call: TRBV7-8
d_call: NA
clone_size: NA
cdr3_nt: TGTGCCAGCAGCTTAGGAGTTTGGTATGAAGCTTTCTTT
cdr3_aa: CASSLGVWYEAFF

j_call: TRBJ1-1
v_call: TRBV5-5
d_call: TRBD1
clone_size: NA
cdr3_nt: TGTGCCAGCAGCCGGACAGGCGGCACTGAAGCTTTCTTT
cdr3_aa: CASSRTGGTEAFF

j_call: TRBJ2-1
v_call: TRBV7-2
d_call: TRBD2
clone_size: NA
cdr3_nt: TGTGCCAGCACCCCCCCGGGACTAGGGCCCTACAATGAGCAGTTCTTC
cdr3_aa: CASTPPGLGPYNEQFF

j_call: TRBJ2-3
v_call: TRBV6-1
d_call: NA
clone_size: NA
cdr3_nt: TGTGCCAGCAGTGCCGGGACCAGAGACAGCACAGATACGCAGTATTTT
cdr3_aa: CASSAGTRDSTDTQYF

j_call: TRBJ2-3
v_call: TRBV7-9
d_call: TRBD2
clone_size: NA
cdr3_nt: TGTGCCAGCAGCCCCCCCTATCGACTAGCGGGCCTCGAGGGTACGCAGTATTTT
cdr3_aa: CASSPPYRLAGLEGTQYF

j_call: TRBJ1-5
v_call: TRBV19
d_call: NA
clone_size: NA
cdr3_nt: TGTGCCAGTAGTAAGCTGGACCGGCAGCCCCAGCATTTT
cdr3_aa: CASSKLDRQPQHF

j_call: TRBJ2-4
v_call: TRBV10-2
d_call: NA
clone_size: NA
cdr3_nt: TGCGCCAGCAGTGAGTCGAATTCTGGAGAACTAAACGAGAAAGCCAAAAACATTCAGTACTTC
cdr3_aa: CASSESNSGELNEKAKNIQYF

j_call: TRBJ1-4
v_call: TRBV18
d_call: NA
clone_size: NA
cdr3_nt: TGTGCCAGCTCCCCTACAGGGTCTAATGAAAAACTGTTTTTT
cdr3_aa: CASSPTGSNEKLFF

j_call: TRBJ2-1
v_call: TRBV7-8
d_call: TRBD2
clone_size: few
cdr3_nt: TGTGCCAGCAGCTTATCGGCGGGGGGGCTTACAACGAAGTTCTTC
cdr3_aa: CASSLSAGGLTTKFF

j_call: TRBJ2-2
v_call: TRBV11-3
d_call: TRBD2
clone_size: NA
cdr3_nt: TGTGCCAGCAGCGCGCCCACTAGCGGGATGAACACCGGGGAGCTGTTTTTT
cdr3_aa: CASSAPTSGMNTGELFF

j_call: TRBJ2-3
v_call: TRBV29-1
d_call: NA
clone_size: NA
cdr3_nt: TGCAGCGTTGTCAGGGGATCAGCAGATACGCAGTATTTT
cdr3_aa: CSVVRGSADTQYF

j_call: TRBJ1-1
v_call: TRBV9
d_call: NA
clone_size: NA
cdr3_nt: TGTGCCAGCAGCCCCCGAGGGGCGACAGACACTGAAGCTTTCTTT
cdr3_aa: CASSPRGATDTEAFF

j_call: TRBJ2-5
v_call: TRBV2
d_call: NA
clone_size: NA
cdr3_nt: TGTGCCAGCAGGCCGGATCGGGGGGAGACCCAGTACTTC
cdr3_aa: CASRPDRGETQYF

j_call: TRBJ2-7
v_call: TRBV28
d_call: TRBD1
clone_size: NA
cdr3_nt: TGTGCCAGCAGTCCAGGGGGCGCAGCCTACGAGCAGTACTTC
cdr3_aa: CASSPGGAAYEQYF

j_call: TRBJ1-1
v_call: TRBV5-4
d_call: NA
clone_size: NA
cdr3_nt: TGTGCCAGCAGCTTGGCCAGGCTTGCTGAAGCTTTCTTT
cdr3_aa: CASSLARLAEAFF

j_call: TRBJ2-3
v_call: TRBV19
d_call: NA
clone_size: NA
cdr3_nt: TGTGCCAGTAGTTTGGGGGTCCCTACCACAGATACGCAGTATTTT
cdr3_aa: CASSLGVPTTDTQYF

j_call: TRBJ2-7
v_call: TRBV21-1
d_call: NA
clone_size: NA
cdr3_nt: TGTGCCAGCAGCAAAGGTGGTGCCTACGAGCAGTACTTC
cdr3_aa: CASSKGGAYEQYF

j_call: TRBJ2-7
v_call: TRBV4-3
d_call: TRBD2
clone_size: NA
cdr3_nt: TGCGCCAGCAGCCAAAGCCTGGGACTAGCGGAGGGGCTGAGCGAGCAGTACTTC
cdr3_aa: CASSQSLGLAEGLSEQYF

j_call: TRBJ1-4
v_call: TRBV30
d_call: NA
clone_size: few
cdr3_nt: TGTGCCTGGAGAATCCGGGATCGTAATGAAAAACTGTTTTTT
cdr3_aa: CAWRIRDRNEKLFF

j_call: TRBJ2-3
v_call: TRBV6-6
d_call: NA
clone_size: once
cdr3_nt: TGTGCCAGCACCCTGGACAGCGACACAGATACGCAGTATTTT
cdr3_aa: CASTLDSDTDTQYF

j_call: TRBJ2-7
v_call: TRBV6-5
d_call: NA
clone_size: NA
cdr3_nt: TGTGCCAGCAGTCGTGACAAGGGGCTTGGGCAGTACTTC
cdr3_aa: CASSRDKGLGQYF

j_call: TRBJ1-1
v_call: TRBV7-2
d_call: TRBD1
clone_size: NA
cdr3_nt: TGTGCCAGCAGCCGGGACAGAAACACTGAAGCTTTCTTT
cdr3_aa: CASSRDRNTEAFF

j_call: TRBJ2-5
v_call: TRBV7-9
d_call: NA
clone_size: NA
cdr3_nt: TGTGCCAGCATCTTCAGGGGCGAAGAGACCCAGTACTTC
cdr3_aa: CASIFRGEETQYF

j_call: TRBJ2-7
v_call: TRBV6-6
d_call: NA
clone_size: NA
cdr3_nt: TGTGCCAGCCGACGACAGGCCTACGAGCAGTACTTC
cdr3_aa: CASRRQAYEQYF

j_call: TRBJ1-1
v_call: TRBV7-8
d_call: TRBD1
clone_size: NA
cdr3_nt: TGTGCCAGCAGGACCCAGGGGGCGGCGACTGAAGCTTTCTTT
cdr3_aa: CASRTQGAATEAFF

j_call: TRBJ1-6
v_call: TRBV11-3
d_call: TRBD1
clone_size: NA
cdr3_nt: TGTGCCAGCAGCCGGGACAGGGCTAATTCACCCCTCCACTTT
cdr3_aa: CASSRDRANSPLHF

j_call: TRBJ2-1
v_call: TRBV5-1
d_call: NA
clone_size: NA
cdr3_nt: TGCGCCAGCAGCCCCGTACTAGGCTCCTACGGTGAGCAGTTCTTC
cdr3_aa: CASSPVLGSYGEQFF

j_call: TRBJ1-1
v_call: TRBV6-1
d_call: NA
clone_size: few
cdr3_nt: TGTGCCAGCAGCGGTGAGGTGGGGAACACTGAAGCTTTCTTT
cdr3_aa: CASSGEVGNTEAFF

j_call: TRBJ2-1
v_call: TRBV6-1
d_call: TRBD2
clone_size: NA
cdr3_nt: TGTGCCAGCAGAGCTGGGACTAGCGGCAATGAGCAGTTCTTC
cdr3_aa: CASRAGTSGNEQFF

j_call: TRBJ1-3
v_call: TRBV7-9
d_call: NA
clone_size: once
cdr3_nt: TGTGCCAGCAGCTTTTGGGGAAGCTCTGGAAACACCATATATTTT
cdr3_aa: CASSFWGSSGNTIYF

j_call: TRBJ1-5
v_call: TRBV25-1
d_call: NA
clone_size: NA
cdr3_nt: TGTGCCAGCAGTGAGTGGTATAGCAATCAGCCCCAGCATTTT
cdr3_aa: CASSEWYSNQPQHF

j_call: TRBJ1-1
v_call: TRBV7-2
d_call: NA
clone_size: NA
cdr3_nt: TGTGCCAGCAGCTTAGATCTGGCGCGGGCTTTCTTT
cdr3_aa: CASSLDLARAFF

j_call: TRBJ1-1
v_call: TRBV6-1
d_call: NA
clone_size: NA
cdr3_nt: TGTGCCAGCAGGATTAATACGAACACTGAAGCTTTCTTT
cdr3_aa: CASRINTNTEAFF

j_call: TRBJ1-4
v_call: TRBV5-4
d_call: TRBD1
clone_size: NA
cdr3_nt: TGTGCCAGCAGCACCCGACAGGGGGCTAATGAAAAACTGTTTTTT
cdr3_aa: CASSTRQGANEKLFF

j_call: TRBJ2-6
v_call: TRBV9
d_call: NA
clone_size: NA
cdr3_nt: TGTGCCAGCAGCGTAGACGGGGCGTCTGGGGCCAACGTCCTGACTTTC
cdr3_aa: CASSVDGASGANVLTF

j_call: TRBJ2-5
v_call: TRBV6-1
d_call: NA
clone_size: NA
cdr3_nt: TGTGCCAGCAGTGATGGAAACCTCCAAGGGACCCAGTACTTC
cdr3_aa: CASSDGNLQGTQYF

j_call: TRBJ1-2
v_call: TRBV6-1
d_call: NA
clone_size: once
cdr3_nt: TGTGCCAGCAGTGGAGCCCCGGGCGCTTTCTATGGCTACACCTTC
cdr3_aa: CASSGAPGAFYGYTF

j_call: TRBJ2-7
v_call: TRBV9
d_call: TRBD1
clone_size: NA
cdr3_nt: TGTGCCAGCAGCCGGGACAGGGGGAACAAGGGCTACGAGCAGTACTTC
cdr3_aa: CASSRDRGNKGYEQYF

j_call: TRBJ2-7
v_call: TRBV7-6
d_call: NA
clone_size: NA
cdr3_nt: TGTGCCAGCAGCTTTGACAGGAGCTACGAGCAGTACTTC
cdr3_aa: CASSFDRSYEQYF

j_call: TRBJ1-1
v_call: TRBV7-8
d_call: NA
clone_size: NA
cdr3_nt: TGTGCCAGCACCATATTCCGAGTGGGGACCATGAACACTGAAGCTTTCTTT
cdr3_aa: CASTIFRVGTMNTEAFF

j_call: TRBJ1-1
v_call: TRBV7-2
d_call: NA
clone_size: NA
cdr3_nt: TGTGCCAGCAGCCCTACCGGGGGGAACACTGAAGCTTTCTTT
cdr3_aa: CASSPTGGNTEAFF